The T cell receptor beta chain described here comes from a study of naive and memory T cell subsets. General study points: Over 85% of naive TCR sequences appeared only once after error correction, unlike memory subsets. Clonotypes are single alpha or beta chains, not paired receptors.

Germline V gene data show CDR1 as DFQATT and CDR2 as SNEGSKA (reference sequence). After removal of 3 bases from V and 8 bases from J, the junction contained 5 bases not matched to a gene. The length of the CDR3 is 13 residues. With regard to this clonotype: The antigen is unknown.

Two oligonucleotides, mixed equimolar, formed the beta constant-region primer covering TRBC1 and TRBC2. TCRdb re-called the UMI-ligation and nested PCR reads with MiXCR, one entry per CDR3 protein. Here the sample spans 89,000 or so distinct CDR3 sequences, 13% being singletons. The sequence derives from a human donor in good health. V and J are TRBV20-1 and TRBJ2-1; TRBD2 agrees at 9 bases. Source material: central memory CD4+ T cells from blood. CDR3 nucleotide sequence: TGCAGTGCTAGGCTAGCGGGAATCCATGAGCAGTTCTTC. Amino acid sequence: CSARLAGIHEQFF.